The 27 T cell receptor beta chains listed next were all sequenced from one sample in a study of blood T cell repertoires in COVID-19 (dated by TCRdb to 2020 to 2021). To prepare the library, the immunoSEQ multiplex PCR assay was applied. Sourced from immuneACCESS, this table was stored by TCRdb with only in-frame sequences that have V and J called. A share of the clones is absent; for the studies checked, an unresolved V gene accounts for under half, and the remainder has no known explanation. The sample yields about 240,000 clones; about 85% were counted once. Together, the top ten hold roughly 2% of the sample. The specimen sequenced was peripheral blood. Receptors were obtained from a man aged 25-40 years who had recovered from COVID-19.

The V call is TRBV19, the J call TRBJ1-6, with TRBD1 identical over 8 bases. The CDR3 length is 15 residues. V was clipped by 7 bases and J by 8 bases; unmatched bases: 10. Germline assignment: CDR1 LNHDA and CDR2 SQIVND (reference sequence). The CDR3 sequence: CASTPLGQGDSPLHF. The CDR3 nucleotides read TGTGCCAGTACCCCGCTCGGACAGGGCGATTCACCCCTCCACTTT.

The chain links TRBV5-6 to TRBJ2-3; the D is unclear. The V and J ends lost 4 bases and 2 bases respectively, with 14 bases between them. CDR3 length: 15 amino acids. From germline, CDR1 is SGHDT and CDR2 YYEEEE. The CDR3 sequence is CASSPWQRDTDTQYF. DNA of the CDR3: TGTGCCAGCAGCCCTTGGCAGCGAGACACAGATACGCAGTATTTT.

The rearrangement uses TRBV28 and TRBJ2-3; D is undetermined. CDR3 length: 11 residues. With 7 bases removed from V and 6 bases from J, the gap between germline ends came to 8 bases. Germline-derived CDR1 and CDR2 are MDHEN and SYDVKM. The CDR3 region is CASTLGDTQYF. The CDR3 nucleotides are TGTGCCAGCACCCTCGGGGATACGCAGTATTTT.

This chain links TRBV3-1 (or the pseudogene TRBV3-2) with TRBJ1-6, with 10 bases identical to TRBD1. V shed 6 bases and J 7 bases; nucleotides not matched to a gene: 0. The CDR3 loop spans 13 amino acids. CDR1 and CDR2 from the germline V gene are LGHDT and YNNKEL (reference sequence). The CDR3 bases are TGTGCCAGCAGGGACAGGGGGAATTCACCCCTCCACTTT. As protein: CASRDRGNSPLHF.

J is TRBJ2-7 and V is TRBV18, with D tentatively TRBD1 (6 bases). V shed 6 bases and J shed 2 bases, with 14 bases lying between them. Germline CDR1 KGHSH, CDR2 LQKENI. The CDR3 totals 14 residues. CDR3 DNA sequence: TGTGCCAGCTCCCCCAGGGGAGTCACCTACGAGCAGTACGTC. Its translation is CASSPRGVTYEQYV.

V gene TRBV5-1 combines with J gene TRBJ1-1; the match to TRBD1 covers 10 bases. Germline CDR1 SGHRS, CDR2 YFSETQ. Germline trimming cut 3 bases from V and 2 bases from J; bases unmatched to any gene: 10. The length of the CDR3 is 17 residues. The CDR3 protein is CASSSGTGDNGNTEAFF. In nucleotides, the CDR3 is TGCGCCAGCAGCTCAGGGACAGGGGATAATGGAAACACTGAAGCTTTCTTT.

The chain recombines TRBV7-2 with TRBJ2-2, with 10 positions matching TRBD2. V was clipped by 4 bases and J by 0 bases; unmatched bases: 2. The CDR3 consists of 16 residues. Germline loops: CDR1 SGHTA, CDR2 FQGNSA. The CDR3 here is CASSSLAGANTGELFF. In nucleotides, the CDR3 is TGTGCCAGCAGCTCGCTAGCGGGGGCGAACACCGGGGAGCTGTTTTTT.

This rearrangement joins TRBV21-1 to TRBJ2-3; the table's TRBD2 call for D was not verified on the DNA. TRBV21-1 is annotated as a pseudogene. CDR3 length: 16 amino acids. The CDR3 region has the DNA TGTGCCAGCACCGCACCACTAGCGGGGGTGTCAGATACGCAGTATTTT. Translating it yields CASTAPLAGVSDTQYF.

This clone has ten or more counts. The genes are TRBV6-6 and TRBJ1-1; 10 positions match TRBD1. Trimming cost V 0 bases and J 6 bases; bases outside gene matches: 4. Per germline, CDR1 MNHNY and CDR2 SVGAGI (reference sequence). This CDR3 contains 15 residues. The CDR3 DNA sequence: TGTGCCAGCAGTTACTCTCCGGACAGGGGGGCTGAAGCTTTCTTT. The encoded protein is CASSYSPDRGAEAFF.

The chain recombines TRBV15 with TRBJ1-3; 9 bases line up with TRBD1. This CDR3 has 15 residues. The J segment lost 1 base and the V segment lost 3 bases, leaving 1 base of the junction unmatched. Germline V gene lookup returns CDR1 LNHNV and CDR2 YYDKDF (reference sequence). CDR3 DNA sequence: TGTGCCACCAGCAGGGACAGGGGATCTGGAAACACCATATATTTT. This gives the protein CATSRDRGSGNTIYF. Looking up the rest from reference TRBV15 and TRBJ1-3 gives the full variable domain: DAMVIQNPRYQVTQFGKPVTLSCSQTLNHNVMYWYQQKSSQAPKLLFHYYDKDFNNEADTPDNFQSRRPNTSFCFLDIRSPGLGDTAMYLCATSRDRGSGNTIYFGEGSWLTVV.

The CDR3 DNA is TGTGCCAGCAGCTTAGGACAGGGGGCGAATGAGCAGTTCTTC. Its translation is CASSLGQGANEQFF. The rearrangement uses TRBV5-8 and TRBJ2-1, with 11 bases fitting TRBD1. V dropped 2 bases and J dropped 7; count of bases not matched to a gene: 2. Germline V CDR1 and CDR2: SGHTS, YDEGEE. The CDR3 loop spans 14 amino acids.

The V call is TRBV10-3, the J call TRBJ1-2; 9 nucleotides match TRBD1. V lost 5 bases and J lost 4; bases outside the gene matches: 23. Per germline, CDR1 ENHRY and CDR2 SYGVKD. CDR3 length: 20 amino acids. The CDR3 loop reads CAISLIGSGTGYRGPYGYTF. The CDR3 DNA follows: TGTGCCATCAGTTTAATCGGGTCCGGGACAGGGTATAGAGGGCCCTATGGCTACACCTTC.

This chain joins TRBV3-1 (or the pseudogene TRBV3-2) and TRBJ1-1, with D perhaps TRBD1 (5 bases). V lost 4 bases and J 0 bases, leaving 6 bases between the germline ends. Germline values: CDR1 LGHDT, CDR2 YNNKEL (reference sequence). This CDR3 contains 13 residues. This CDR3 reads CASSRQLNTEAFF. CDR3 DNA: TGTGCCAGCAGCCGACAGTTGAACACTGAAGCTTTCTTT.

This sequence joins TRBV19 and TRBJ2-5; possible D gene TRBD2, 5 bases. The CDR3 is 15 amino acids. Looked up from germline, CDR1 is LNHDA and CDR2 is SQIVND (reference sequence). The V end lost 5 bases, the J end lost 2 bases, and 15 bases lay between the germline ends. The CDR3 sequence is CASSGSSLGQETQYF. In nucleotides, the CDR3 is TGTGCCAGTAGTGGATCTAGCCTGGGGCAAGAGACCCAGTACTTC.

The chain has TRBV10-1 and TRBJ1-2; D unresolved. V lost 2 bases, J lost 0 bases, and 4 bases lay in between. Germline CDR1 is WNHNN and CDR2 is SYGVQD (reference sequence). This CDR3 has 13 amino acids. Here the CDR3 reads CASSETANYGYTF. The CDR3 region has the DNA TGCGCCAGCAGTGAGACAGCTAACTATGGCTACACCTTC.

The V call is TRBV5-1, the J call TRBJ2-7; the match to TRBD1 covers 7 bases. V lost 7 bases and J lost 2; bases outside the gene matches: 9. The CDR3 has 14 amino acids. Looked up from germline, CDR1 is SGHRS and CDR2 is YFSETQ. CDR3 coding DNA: TGCGCCAGCCCAGACAGGGCATCCCCCTACGAGCAGTACTTC. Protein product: CASPDRASPYEQYF.

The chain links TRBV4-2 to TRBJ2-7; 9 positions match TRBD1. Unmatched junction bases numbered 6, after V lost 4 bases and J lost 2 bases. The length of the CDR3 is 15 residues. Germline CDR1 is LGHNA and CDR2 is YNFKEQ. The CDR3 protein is CASSPVGQGTYEQYF. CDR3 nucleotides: TGTGCCAGCAGCCCGGTCGGACAGGGGACCTACGAGCAGTACTTC.

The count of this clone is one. The CDR3 sequence: CASSLSGETQYF. CDR3 coding DNA: TGTGCCAGCAGCCTCTCTGGGGAGACGCAGTATTTT. The chain uses TRBV5-5 and TRBJ2-3; tentatively, D is TRBD2 (5 bases). Trimming took 4 bases from V and 9 from J, leaving 12 bases between them. The CDR3 has 12 residues. Germline lookup yields CDR1 SGHKS and CDR2 YYEKEE (reference sequence).

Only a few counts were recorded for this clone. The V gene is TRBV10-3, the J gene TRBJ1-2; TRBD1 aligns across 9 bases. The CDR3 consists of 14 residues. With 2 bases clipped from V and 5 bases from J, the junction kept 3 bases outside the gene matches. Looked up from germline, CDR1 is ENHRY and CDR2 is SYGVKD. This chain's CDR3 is CAISEPDRGYGYTF. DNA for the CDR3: TGTGCCATCAGTGAGCCGGACAGGGGTTATGGCTACACCTTC.

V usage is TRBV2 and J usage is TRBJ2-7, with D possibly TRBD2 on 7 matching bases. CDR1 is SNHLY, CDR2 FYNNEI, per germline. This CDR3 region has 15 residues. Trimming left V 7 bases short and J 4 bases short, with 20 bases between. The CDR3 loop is CASTPLGGGRYEQYF. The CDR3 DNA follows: TGTGCCAGCACCCCACTTGGGGGGGGCCGTTACGAGCAGTACTTC. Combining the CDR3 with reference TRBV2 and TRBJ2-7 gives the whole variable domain EPEVTQTPSHQVTQMGQEVILRCVPISNHLYFYWYRQILGQKVEFLVSFYNNEISEKSEIFDDQFSVERPDGSNFTLKIRSTKLEDSAMYFCASTPLGGGRYEQYFGPGTRLTVT.

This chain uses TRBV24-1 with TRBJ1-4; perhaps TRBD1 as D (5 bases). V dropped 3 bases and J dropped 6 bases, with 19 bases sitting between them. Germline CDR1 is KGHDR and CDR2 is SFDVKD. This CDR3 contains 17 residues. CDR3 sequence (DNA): TGTGCCACCAGTGATGCAACTTCGGCCAAAGGGGATGAAAAACTGTTTTTT. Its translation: CATSDATSAKGDEKLFF.

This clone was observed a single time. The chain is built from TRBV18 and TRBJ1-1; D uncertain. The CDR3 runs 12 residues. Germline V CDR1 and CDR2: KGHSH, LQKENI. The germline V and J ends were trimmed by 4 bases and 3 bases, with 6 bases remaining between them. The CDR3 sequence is CASSRVDTEAFF. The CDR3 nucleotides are TGTGCCAGCTCACGTGTAGACACTGAAGCTTTCTTT. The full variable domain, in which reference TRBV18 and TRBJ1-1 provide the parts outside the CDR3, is NAGVMQNPRHLVRRRGQEARLRCSPMKGHSHVYWYRQLPEEGLKFMVYLQKENIIDESGMPKERFSAEFPKEGPSILRIQQVVRGDSAAYFCASSRVDTEAFFGQGTRLTVV.

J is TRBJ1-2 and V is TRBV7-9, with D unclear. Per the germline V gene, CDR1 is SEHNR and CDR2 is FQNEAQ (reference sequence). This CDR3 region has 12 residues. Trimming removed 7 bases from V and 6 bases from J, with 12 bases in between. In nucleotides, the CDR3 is TGTGCCAGCACCCCGGTCCGGGATGGCTACACCTTC. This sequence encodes CASTPVRDGYTF. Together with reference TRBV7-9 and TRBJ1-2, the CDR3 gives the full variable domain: DTGVSQNPRHKITKRGQNVTFRCDPISEHNRLYWYRQTLGQGPEFLTYFQNEAQLEKSRLLSDRFSAERPKGSFSTLEIQRTEQGDSAMYLCASTPVRDGYTFGSGTRLTVV.

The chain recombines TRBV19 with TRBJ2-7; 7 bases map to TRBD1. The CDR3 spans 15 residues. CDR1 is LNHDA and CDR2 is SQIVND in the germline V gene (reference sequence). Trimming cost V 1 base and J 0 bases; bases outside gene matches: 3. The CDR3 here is CASSIVGDSSYEQYF. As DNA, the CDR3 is TGTGCCAGTAGTATAGTAGGGGACAGCTCCTACGAGCAGTACTTC.

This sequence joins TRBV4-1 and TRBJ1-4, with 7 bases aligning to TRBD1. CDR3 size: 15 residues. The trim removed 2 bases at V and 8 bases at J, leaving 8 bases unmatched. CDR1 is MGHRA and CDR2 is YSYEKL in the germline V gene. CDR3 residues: CASSQLGQGDEKLFF. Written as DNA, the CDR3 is TGCGCCAGCAGCCAACTGGGTCAGGGGGACGAAAAACTGTTTTTT.

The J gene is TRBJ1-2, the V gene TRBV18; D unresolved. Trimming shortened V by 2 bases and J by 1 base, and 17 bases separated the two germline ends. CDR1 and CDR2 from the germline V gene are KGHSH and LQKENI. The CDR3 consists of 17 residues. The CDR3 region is CASSPIVAAPVNYGYTF. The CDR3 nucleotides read TGTGCCAGCTCACCAATCGTTGCGGCACCTGTTAACTATGGCTACACCTTC.

CDR3 DNA sequence: TGTGCCAGCAGTTCCAGGGGACAGGGACCCTATGGCTACACCTTC. This sequence encodes CASSSRGQGPYGYTF. The J gene is TRBJ1-2, the V gene TRBV28; 9 nucleotides agree with TRBD1. This CDR3 has 15 amino acids. The V gene end was trimmed by 4 bases and the J gene end by 4 bases; junction bases not matched to a gene: 7. In germline, CDR1 is MDHEN, CDR2 SYDVKM.